This T cell receptor (beta chain) was obtained from a study of CD8 T cells in ankylosing spondylitis. Study conclusions and caveats: Disease-linked clones were found to be CD8+ and relatively rare in peripheral blood. A motif of under ten highly homologous TCR beta variants was seen as apparently characteristic of ankylosing spondylitis blood.

The TCR beta libraries were generated through quantitative 5'-RACE incorporating molecular barcodes. Each CDR3 protein gets one entry after TCRdb re-called the 5' RACE reads with MiXCR. The sample has roughly 230,000 distinct CDR3 sequences; approximately 20% are singletons. The germline gives CDR1 DFQATT, CDR2 SNEGSKA (reference sequence). This CDR3 comprises 15 residues. V lost 0 bases, J lost 8 bases, and 17 bases lay in between. This clonotype was detected many times. Its antigen is not known. The sequenced sample was blood, either unsorted or a sorted T cell fraction (not recorded which). The receptor was derived from a male donor with ankylosing spondylitis or in good health (not recorded which). This chain links TRBV20-1 with TRBJ2-1; D could derive from TRBD1 or TRBD2 (5 bases each). The CDR3 spells CSARDLRGARDEQFF. The CDR3 coding sequence is TGCAGTGCTAGAGATCTGAGAGGGGCTAGGGATGAGCAGTTCTTC.